The present TCR beta chain was sequenced within a study of blood T cell repertoires in COVID-19. At the level of the study: COVID-19 samples collected from the United States, Italy and Spain covered acute and convalescent phases.

TCRdb's copy holds only in-frame clones and misses some; the assay was immunoSEQ multiplex PCR. The data show 100,000 or so clones, approximately 78% seen once. The CDR3 is 13 amino acids. Trimming took 3 bases from V and 7 from J, leaving 10 bases between them. CDR1 and CDR2 from the germline V gene are SGHTA and FQGNSA. The receptor was isolated from a woman aged 80 or older with acute or convalescent COVID-19. V gene TRBV7-2 combines with J gene TRBJ2-1; D is ambiguous. The specimen was peripheral blood. The DNA of the CDR3 is TGTGCCAGCAGCTTCGCATGGGCGAATGAGCAGTTCTTC. Protein sequence: CASSFAWANEQFF. The variable domain in full, with the rest retrieved from reference TRBV7-2 and TRBJ2-1, is GAGVSQSPSNKVTEKGKDVELRCDPISGHTALYWYRQSLGQGLEFLIYFQGNSAPDKSGLPSDRFSAERTGGSVSTLTIQRTQQEDSAVYLCASSFAWANEQFFGPGTRLTVL.